This TCR beta chain was recorded in a study of blood T cell repertoires in COVID-19. At the level of the study: Some COVID-19 samples were acute and others convalescent; all came from the United States, Italy and Spain. PBMCs, B-cell-depleted T cells, or T cells were the source of the cDNA or gDNA that made up the material.

As processed by the authors: Estimates of nucleated cell counts were drawn from the amplification of reference gene primers. Using immunoSEQ multiplex PCR, the repertoire was profiled, and TCRdb retains in-frame clones only, with some absent. D and trimming come from the DNA, and the V and J calls and clone size come from that table. Here the sample spans 100,000 to 150,000 clones, 80% to 85% being singletons. V shed 6 bases, J shed 5 bases, and the junction held 7 bases outside the gene matches. The germline V gene has CDR1 MDHEN and CDR2 SYDVKM. The CDR3 has 14 amino acids. This chain links TRBV28 with TRBJ1-1; TRBD1 aligns across 9 bases. This clonotype originated in a woman between 45 and 65 years old with acute or convalescent COVID-19. Sequencing was performed on peripheral blood. The CDR3 sequence: CASSPWDRETEAFF. The DNA of the CDR3 is TGTGCCAGCAGCCCATGGGACAGGGAGACTGAAGCTTTCTTT.